The rows below give T cell receptor beta chains drawn from one sample of a study of blood T cells in healthy people across ages. TCRdb called the 5' RACE reads again in MiXCR, with one record for every CDR3 protein. The sample records about 1.6 million distinct CDR3 sequences, almost 35% being singletons. The source material was blood. All receptors derive from a woman aged 25-40 years in good health. Each CDR3 is given with its conserved first and last residue. Each record gives: V gene, CDR3 protein.

v_call: TRBV7-6
cdr3_aa: CASSPSSGYQQFF

v_call: TRBV10-1
cdr3_aa: CASSDQRLAGIYNEQFF

v_call: TRBV12-3/TRBV12-4
cdr3_aa: CTSGADTEYF

v_call: TRBV6-2/TRBV6-3
cdr3_aa: CASIPISTGMNTEAFF

v_call: TRBV10-3
cdr3_aa: CALSAGSGGNIQETQYF

v_call: TRBV6-6
cdr3_aa: CASRAGVLEQFF

v_call: TRBV20-1
cdr3_aa: CSARGHTQYF

v_call: TRBV30
cdr3_aa: CAWMDTSGKKNYNEQFF

v_call: TRBV5-1
cdr3_aa: CASSPGGRATYEQYF

v_call: TRBV13
cdr3_aa: CASSFPLTGGHGYTF

v_call: TRBV6-5
cdr3_aa: CASTPGIGAANYGYTF

v_call: TRBV7-9
cdr3_aa: CASSIPGQGTGVNSYNEQFF

v_call: TRBV4-1
cdr3_aa: CASSQPGGSYNEQFF

v_call: TRBV28
cdr3_aa: CATVLAAYNEQFF

v_call: TRBV7-3
cdr3_aa: CASSLKIQGRGEQFF

v_call: TRBV21-1
cdr3_aa: CASSPLGRDGTFDGANVLTF